This entry features one T cell receptor beta chain sequence. This record comes from a study of blood T cell repertoires in COVID-19. The table came from immunoSEQ multiplex PCR; TCRdb's copy has only in-frame clones and leaves some out. The repertoire holds about 230,000 clones, with around 84% as singletons. The J segment lost 9 bases and the V segment lost 5 bases, leaving 8 bases of the junction unmatched. The CDR3 has 16 amino acids. The germline gives CDR1 SNHLY, CDR2 FYNNEI. This TCR was sampled from a woman in her thirties or forties who had recovered from COVID-19. Material: peripheral blood. The rearrangement joins TRBV2 to TRBJ2-1; 15 bases agree with TRBD2. The CDR3 DNA follows: TGTGCCAGCAGTCTACTTAGGACTAGCGGGGGGGGTGAGCAGTTCTTC. As protein: CASSLLRTSGGGEQFF.